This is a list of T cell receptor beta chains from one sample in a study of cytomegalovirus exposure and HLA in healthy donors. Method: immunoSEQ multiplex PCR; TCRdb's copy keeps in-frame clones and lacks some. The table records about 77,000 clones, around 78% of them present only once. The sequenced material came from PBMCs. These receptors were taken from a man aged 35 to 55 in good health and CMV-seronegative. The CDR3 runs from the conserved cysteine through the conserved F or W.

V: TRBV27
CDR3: CASSPWTGTYNEQFF

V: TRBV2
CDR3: CASSAETGVSYEQYF

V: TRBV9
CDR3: CASSVAGTQETQYF

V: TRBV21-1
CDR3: CASSKGQDREGPEAFF

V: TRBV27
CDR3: CASSLSQGLVNTEAFF

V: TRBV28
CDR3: CASSLGLDRRAIHGYTF

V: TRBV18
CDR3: CASSPNEHTQYF

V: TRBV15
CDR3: CATSMTGNYGYTF

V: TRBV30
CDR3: CAWSTIGWMVEQYF

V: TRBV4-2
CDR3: CASSQVLAGGDTQYF

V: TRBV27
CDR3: CASSLRQTGGYQPQHF

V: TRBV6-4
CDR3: CASSQDFGTEAFF

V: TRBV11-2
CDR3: CASSPMGLAGAYEQYF

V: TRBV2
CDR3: CASMGLGIYGYTF

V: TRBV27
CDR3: CASSLQPTGGKETQYF

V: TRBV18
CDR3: CASSPRVAGEGEQYF

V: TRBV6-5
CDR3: CASISDRGYTF

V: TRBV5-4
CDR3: CASSLVESTDTQYF

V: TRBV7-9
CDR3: CASVEDTREAFF

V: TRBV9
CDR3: CASTGSGYTF

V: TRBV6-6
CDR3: CASTGTDTQYF

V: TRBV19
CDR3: CASSQGGLGTGELFF

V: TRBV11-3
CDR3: CASSEGLAGDETQYF

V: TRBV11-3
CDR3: CASSLSTFTGELFF

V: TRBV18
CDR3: CASSTGLWEQYF

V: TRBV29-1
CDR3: CSIGTGGPFGGYTF

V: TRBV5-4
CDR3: CASSWSESYEQYF

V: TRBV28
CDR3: CASSSVNYGYTF

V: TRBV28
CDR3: CASSRHGTSGSSYNEQFF

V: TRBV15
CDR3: CAARLAGTTGELFF

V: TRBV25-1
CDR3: CASSDMGQGGETQYF

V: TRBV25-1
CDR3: CASSEHARNEQFF

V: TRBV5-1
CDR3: CASSLAGTGSYEQYF

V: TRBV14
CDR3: CASSQDTGRGRYNEQFF

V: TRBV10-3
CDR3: CAISPGGGKSTDTQYF

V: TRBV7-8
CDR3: CASSSTSRLADTQYF

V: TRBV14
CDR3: CASSQDPPLPNYNEQFF

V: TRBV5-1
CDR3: CASRAGLAGLLQETQYF

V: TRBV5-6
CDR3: CASSSYRQGDSGANVLTF

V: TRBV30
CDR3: CAWRKQGQEWNEQFF

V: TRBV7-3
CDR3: CASSLKAGANTEAFF

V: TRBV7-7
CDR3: CASSLDRGIYNEQFF

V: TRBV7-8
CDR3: CASSTMGGTGNTIYF

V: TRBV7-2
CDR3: CASTTAPGDSEAFF

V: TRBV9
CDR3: CASSGGLMRSGEQFF

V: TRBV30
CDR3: CAWSAVGGLGNQPQHF

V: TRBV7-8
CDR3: CASRKGGTYEQYF

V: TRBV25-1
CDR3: CAVQGTQHEQYF